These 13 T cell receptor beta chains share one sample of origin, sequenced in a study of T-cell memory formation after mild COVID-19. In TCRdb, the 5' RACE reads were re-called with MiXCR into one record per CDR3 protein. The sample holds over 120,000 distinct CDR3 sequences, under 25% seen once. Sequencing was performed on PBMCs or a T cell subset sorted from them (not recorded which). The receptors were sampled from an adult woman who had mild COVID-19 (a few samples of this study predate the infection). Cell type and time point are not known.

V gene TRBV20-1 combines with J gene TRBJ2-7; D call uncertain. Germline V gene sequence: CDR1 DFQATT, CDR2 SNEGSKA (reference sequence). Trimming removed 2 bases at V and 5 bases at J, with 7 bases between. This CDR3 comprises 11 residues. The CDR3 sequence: CSARRLNEQYF. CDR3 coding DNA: TGCAGTGCTAGACGATTAAACGAGCAGTACTTC.

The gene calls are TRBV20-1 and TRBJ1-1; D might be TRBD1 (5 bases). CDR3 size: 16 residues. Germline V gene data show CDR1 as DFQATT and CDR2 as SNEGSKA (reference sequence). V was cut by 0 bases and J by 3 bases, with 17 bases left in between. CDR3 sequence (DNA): TGCAGTGCTAGAGAGAGCGGGACGCAGGAGGACACTGAAGCTTTCTTT. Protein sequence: CSARESGTQEDTEAFF.

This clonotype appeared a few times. CDR3 residues: CASSLELGQGDAFF. The DNA for the CDR3 is TGCGCCAGCAGCTTGGAGTTAGGGCAGGGCGACGCTTTCTTT. V gene TRBV5-1 combines with J gene TRBJ1-1; a possible D gene is TRBD1 (5 bases). Deletions cut 0 bases from V and 11 bases from J, with 17 bases between. Germline V lookup: CDR1 SGHRS, CDR2 YFSETQ. This CDR3 is built from 14 residues. Complete variable domain (other parts from reference TRBV5-1 and TRBJ1-1): KAGVTQTPRYLIKTRGQQVTLSCSPISGHRSVSWYQQTPGQGLQFLFEYFSETQRNKGNFPGRFSGRQFSNSRSEMNVSTLELGDSALYLCASSLELGQGDAFFGQGTRLTVV.

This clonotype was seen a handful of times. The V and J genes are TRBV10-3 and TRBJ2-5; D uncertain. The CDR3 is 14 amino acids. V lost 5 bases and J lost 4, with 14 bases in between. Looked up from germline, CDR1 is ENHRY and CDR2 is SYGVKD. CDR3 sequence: CAISKEMKGETQYF. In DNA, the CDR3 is TGTGCCATCAGTAAGGAGATGAAGGGAGAGACCCAGTACTTC.

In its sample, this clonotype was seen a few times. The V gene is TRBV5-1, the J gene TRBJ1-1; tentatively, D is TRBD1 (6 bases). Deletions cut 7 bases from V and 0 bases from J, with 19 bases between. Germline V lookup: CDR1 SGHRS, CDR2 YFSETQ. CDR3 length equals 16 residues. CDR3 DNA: TGCGCCAGCTACGCCGGAGGGGGATGGATGAACACTGAAGCTTTCTTT. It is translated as CASYAGGGWMNTEAFF. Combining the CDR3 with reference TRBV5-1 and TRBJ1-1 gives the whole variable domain KAGVTQTPRYLIKTRGQQVTLSCSPISGHRSVSWYQQTPGQGLQFLFEYFSETQRNKGNFPGRFSGRQFSNSRSEMNVSTLELGDSALYLCASYAGGGWMNTEAFFGQGTRLTVV.

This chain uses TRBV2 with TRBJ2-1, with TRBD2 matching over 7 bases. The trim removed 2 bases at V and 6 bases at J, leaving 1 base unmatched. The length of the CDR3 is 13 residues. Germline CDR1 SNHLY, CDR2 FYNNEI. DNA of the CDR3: TGTGCCAGCAGTGAACTAGCGGCCAATGAGCAGTTCTTC. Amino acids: CASSELAANEQFF. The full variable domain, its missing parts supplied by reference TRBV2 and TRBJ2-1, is EPEVTQTPSHQVTQMGQEVILRCVPISNHLYFYWYRQILGQKVEFLVSFYNNEISEKSEIFDDQFSVERPDGSNFTLKIRSTKLEDSAMYFCASSELAANEQFFGPGTRLTVL.

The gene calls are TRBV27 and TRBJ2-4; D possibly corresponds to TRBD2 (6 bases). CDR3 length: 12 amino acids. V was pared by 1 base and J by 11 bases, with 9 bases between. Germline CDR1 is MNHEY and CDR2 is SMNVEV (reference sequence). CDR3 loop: CASSLFGGFQYF. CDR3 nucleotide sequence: TGTGCCAGCAGTTTATTCGGGGGTTTTCAGTACTTC.

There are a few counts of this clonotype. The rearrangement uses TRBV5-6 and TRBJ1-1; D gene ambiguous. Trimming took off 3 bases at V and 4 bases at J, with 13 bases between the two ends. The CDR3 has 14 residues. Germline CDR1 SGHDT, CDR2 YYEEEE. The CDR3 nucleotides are TGTGCCAGCAGCTCGAGGCTGGGAGGCACTGAAGCTTTCTTT. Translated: CASSSRLGGTEAFF.

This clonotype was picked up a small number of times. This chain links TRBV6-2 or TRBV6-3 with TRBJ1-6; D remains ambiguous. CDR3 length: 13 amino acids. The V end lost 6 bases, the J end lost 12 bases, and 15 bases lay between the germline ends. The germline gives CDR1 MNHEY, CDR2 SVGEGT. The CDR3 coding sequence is TGTGCCAGCAGCGTGCGGGGTAACGGACCCCTCCACTTT. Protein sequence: CASSVRGNGPLHF.

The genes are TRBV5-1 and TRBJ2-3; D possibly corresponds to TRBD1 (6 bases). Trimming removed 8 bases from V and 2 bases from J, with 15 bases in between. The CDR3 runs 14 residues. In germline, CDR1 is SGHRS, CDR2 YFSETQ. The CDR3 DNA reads TGCGCCAGTACTACTGGACAGTCCACAGATACGCAGTATTTT. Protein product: CASTTGQSTDTQYF.

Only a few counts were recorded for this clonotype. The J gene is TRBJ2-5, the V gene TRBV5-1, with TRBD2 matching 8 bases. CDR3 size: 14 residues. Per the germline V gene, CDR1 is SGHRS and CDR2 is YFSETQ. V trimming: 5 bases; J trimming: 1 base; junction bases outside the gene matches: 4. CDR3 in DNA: TGCGCCAGCAGGAGCGGGAGATTCCAAGAGACCCAGTACTTC. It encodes CASRSGRFQETQYF.

The CDR3 region has the DNA TGTGCCAGCAGCCCGATGGGGCACAGCAATCAGCCCCAGCATTTT. This codes for CASSPMGHSNQPQHF. The V call is TRBV7-6, the J call TRBJ1-5; maybe TRBD1 (5 bases). CDR1 and CDR2 (germline): SGHVS, FNYEAQ. V lost 5 bases and J lost 1, with 12 bases in between. The CDR3 has 15 amino acids.

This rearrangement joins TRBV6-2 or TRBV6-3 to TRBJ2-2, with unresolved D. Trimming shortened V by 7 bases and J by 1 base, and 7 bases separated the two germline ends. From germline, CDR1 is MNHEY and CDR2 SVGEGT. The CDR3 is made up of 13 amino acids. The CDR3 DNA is TGTGCCAGCACGCGAGAGAACACCGGGGAGCTGTTTTTT. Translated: CASTRENTGELFF.